Below, 12 T cell receptor beta chains from the same sample are listed, as sequenced in a study of T cell changes during pregnancy in multiple sclerosis (dated by TCRdb to between 2018 and 2021). Libraries were made using the immunoSEQ multiplex PCR assay. The clones in this table, taken by TCRdb from immuneACCESS, are in-frame only. Not every clone is retained; where verified, under half of the shortfall comes from an unresolved V gene, and the cause of the rest is unknown. The sample records approximately 80,000 clones, approximately 94% of which are singletons. The ten largest account for 2% to 3% of the sample. The sequencing here drew on peripheral blood, taken in the third trimester of pregnancy. The receptor set was obtained from a female donor with multiple sclerosis, enrolled in a pregnancy study.

V is TRBV5-1 and J is TRBJ2-5; perhaps TRBD1 as D (6 bases). The CDR3 runs to 14 residues. From germline, CDR1 is SGHRS and CDR2 YFSETQ. V lost 1 base and J lost 5, with 12 bases in between. Here the CDR3 DNA reads TGCGCCAGCAGCTTGCAGGGGCTAGGGGAGACCCAGTACTTC. It is translated as CASSLQGLGETQYF.

The V gene is TRBV6-1, the J gene TRBJ2-1, with TRBD1 matching over 11 bases. Germline CDR1 MNHNS, CDR2 SASEGT. The CDR3 runs to 16 residues. V lost 2 bases to trimming and J lost 7 bases; unmatched junction nucleotides: 7. The CDR3 region has the DNA TGTGCCAGCAGTGAATCGGGACAGGGGGTGAGGAATGAGCAGTTCTTC. It translates to CASSESGQGVRNEQFF.

V gene TRBV6-5 combines with J gene TRBJ2-1; D may be TRBD1 (6 bases). This CDR3 comprises 16 residues. Trimming left V 4 bases short and J 8 bases short, with 21 bases between. Germline lookup yields CDR1 MNHEY and CDR2 SVGAGI. CDR3 sequence (DNA): TGTGCCAGCAGTTTGACCCTGGGGGCGGGCCGGTATGAGCAGTTCTTC. Encoded protein: CASSLTLGAGRYEQFF.

The V gene is TRBV27, the J gene TRBJ2-7; 8 bases fit TRBD2. Per the germline V gene, CDR1 is MNHEY and CDR2 is SMNVEV (reference sequence). The CDR3 has 16 residues. V shed 1 base, J shed 7 bases, and the junction held 12 bases outside the gene matches. CDR3 nucleotides: TGTGCCAGCAGTTTATGGGGCGGGGGGCGCCGTGGGGAGCAGTACTTC. It encodes CASSLWGGGRRGEQYF.

This clone was detected once. The rearrangement joins TRBV18 to TRBJ2-5, with TRBD2 matching 10 bases. The CDR3 is 14 residues long. Germline values: CDR1 KGHSH, CDR2 LQKENI. The V and J ends lost 5 bases and 4 bases, in that order; junction bases with no gene match: 4. The CDR3 DNA is TGTGCCAGCTCATCCTCTAGCGGGAGAGAGACCCAGTACTTC. Its translation is CASSSSSGRETQYF.

The J gene is TRBJ1-2, the V gene TRBV5-4, with D maybe TRBD1 (5 bases). CDR1 and CDR2 from the germline V gene are SGHNT and YYREEE (reference sequence). The CDR3 sequence is 14 residues long. Between the trimmed V and J ends, which lost 4 bases and 6 bases, there was a span of 16 bases. This CDR3 reads CASSRIGAGNGYTF. The DNA of the CDR3 is TGTGCCAGCAGCCGGATTGGGGCCGGTAATGGCTACACCTTC.

The gene calls are TRBV5-1 and TRBJ1-1; D not certain. The CDR3 runs to 14 residues. Trimming took off 0 bases at V and 4 bases at J, with 10 bases between the two ends. Germline CDR1 is SGHRS and CDR2 is YFSETQ. The CDR3 spells CASSLATEVTEAFF. CDR3 sequence (DNA): TGCGCCAGCAGCTTGGCTACCGAGGTCACTGAAGCTTTCTTT.

This clone was recorded only once. J is TRBJ2-4 and V is TRBV6-5, with 9 positions matching TRBD1. The trim removed 4 bases at V and 2 bases at J, leaving 6 bases unmatched. CDR1 and CDR2 from the germline V gene are MNHEY and SVGAGI. The CDR3 is 16 amino acids. CDR3 sequence: CASSSTGGASKNIQYF. As DNA, the CDR3 is TGTGCCAGCAGTTCCACAGGGGGCGCGTCCAAAAACATTCAGTACTTC.

The chain links TRBV2 to TRBJ1-4; 8 bases are a match to TRBD1. V shed 7 bases, J shed 6 bases, and the junction held 4 bases outside the gene matches. The CDR3 runs to 13 residues. Per the germline V gene, CDR1 is SNHLY and CDR2 is FYNNEI. CDR3 amino acids: CASNRGQDEKLFF. In DNA, the CDR3 is TGTGCCAGCAACCGGGGACAGGATGAAAAACTGTTTTTT.

CDR3 in amino acids: CASSVQGVGMNTEAFF. As DNA, the CDR3 is TGTGCCAGCAGCGTACAGGGGGTAGGCATGAACACTGAAGCTTTCTTT. V gene TRBV9 combines with J gene TRBJ1-1, with 7 bases matching TRBD1. CDR1 and CDR2 from the germline V gene are SGDLS and YYNGEE. After removal of 1 base from V and 0 bases from J, the junction contained 6 bases not matched to a gene. There are 16 residues in the CDR3.

The chain couples TRBV6-1 to TRBJ2-7; D is unclear. V was pared by 1 base and J by 4 bases, with 11 bases between. The germline gives CDR1 MNHNS, CDR2 SASEGT. This CDR3 comprises 14 residues. The CDR3 region is CASSEDTAWYEQYF. Here the CDR3 DNA reads TGTGCCAGCAGTGAAGATACAGCCTGGTACGAGCAGTACTTC.

V usage is TRBV30 and J usage is TRBJ1-6; 9 nucleotides line up with TRBD1. V lost 0 bases and J lost 7; bases outside the gene matches: 7. Germline CDR1 GTSNPN, CDR2 SVGIG (reference sequence). The CDR3 covers 16 residues. CDR3 sequence: CAWSVLLGQGNSPLHF. CDR3 DNA: TGTGCCTGGAGTGTACTGCTAGGACAGGGGAATTCACCCCTCCACTTT.